The rows below give T cell receptor beta chains drawn from one sample of a study of shared clonotypes between healthy human individuals. The repertoire was sequenced with immunoSEQ multiplex PCR; TCRdb's copy has only in-frame clones and lacks some. The profile shows about 1.1 million clones, about 72% of them singletons. The material sequenced was memory CD4+ T cells from PBMCs. These receptors all stem from a man between 18 and 29 years old in good health. Some clones in this sample may be carry-over from other donors' samples. The CDR3 runs from the conserved cysteine through the conserved F or W. Fields, in order: D gene, V gene, CDR3 protein. A D gene is named only where the DNA matches it firmly.

D gene: TRBD2
V gene: TRBV9
CDR3 protein: CASSVAFPGGPGGELFF

D gene: .
V gene: TRBV7-8
CDR3 protein: CASSQGPRGYTF

D gene: .
V gene: TRBV21-1
CDR3 protein: CASSTRDGSNQPQHF

D gene: .
V gene: TRBV4-3
CDR3 protein: CASSQDMPPVGEQYF

D gene: TRBD1
V gene: TRBV29-1
CDR3 protein: CSVVGQGDQPQHF

D gene: .
V gene: TRBV14
CDR3 protein: CASSQAANQPQHF

D gene: .
V gene: TRBV19
CDR3 protein: CASTRTTGGYYGYTF

D gene: TRBD1
V gene: TRBV14
CDR3 protein: CASSLSQGIKPPGANVLTF

D gene: .
V gene: TRBV5-1
CDR3 protein: CASSRELAGSTDTQYF

D gene: .
V gene: TRBV7-2
CDR3 protein: CASSLGTRSSGANVLTF

D gene: .
V gene: TRBV19
CDR3 protein: CASSNRAGNTEAFF

D gene: TRBD2
V gene: TRBV13
CDR3 protein: CASSVGGWTHITPAKNIQYF

D gene: .
V gene: TRBV7-9
CDR3 protein: CASSFSQGSYGYTF

D gene: .
V gene: TRBV28
CDR3 protein: CASSHHRELFF

D gene: TRBD2
V gene: TRBV11-3
CDR3 protein: CASSSYSGPNTGELFF

D gene: TRBD2
V gene: TRBV5-1
CDR3 protein: CASAPSGRGSAYEQYF

D gene: .
V gene: TRBV14
CDR3 protein: CASSHRYNSYNEQFF

D gene: TRBD1
V gene: TRBV28
CDR3 protein: CASSKLGQASYEQYF

D gene: .
V gene: TRBV7-2
CDR3 protein: CASSRTKSGNTIYF

D gene: TRBD2
V gene: TRBV5-4
CDR3 protein: CASSLGGLAIEQFF

D gene: .
V gene: TRBV29-1
CDR3 protein: CSVEETSDSEQFF

D gene: .
V gene: TRBV7-2
CDR3 protein: CASSPFRQPYGYTF

D gene: TRBD2
V gene: TRBV5-4
CDR3 protein: CASSRTSGSTDTQYF

D gene: .
V gene: TRBV7-8
CDR3 protein: CASSFEAGTVTNTEAFF

D gene: .
V gene: TRBV5-1
CDR3 protein: CASSPGSKGDTQYF

D gene: .
V gene: TRBV5-1
CDR3 protein: CASSLRGATEAFF

D gene: .
V gene: TRBV5-4
CDR3 protein: CASSLVQKADTQYF

D gene: TRBD2
V gene: TRBV28
CDR3 protein: CASSPAGLAEQETQYF

D gene: .
V gene: TRBV5-1
CDR3 protein: CASSPTPQETQYF

D gene: .
V gene: TRBV4-1
CDR3 protein: CASSQVNTRSSYNEQFF

D gene: .
V gene: TRBV28
CDR3 protein: CASSTHTDTQYF

D gene: .
V gene: TRBV12-1
CDR3 protein: CASSIPGLVYEQYF

D gene: .
V gene: TRBV19
CDR3 protein: CASSIPVGGGYTF

D gene: .
V gene: TRBV11-3
CDR3 protein: CASSGNRNTEAFF

D gene: TRBD1
V gene: TRBV5-1
CDR3 protein: CASSSAGTATYEQYF

D gene: .
V gene: TRBV2
CDR3 protein: CASSLLNTEAFF

D gene: TRBD2
V gene: TRBV28
CDR3 protein: CASKTGTSSQFF

D gene: TRBD2
V gene: TRBV28
CDR3 protein: CASSHRRLAGYNEQFF

D gene: .
V gene: TRBV6-1
CDR3 protein: CASSESAGRNGYTF

D gene: .
V gene: TRBV5-1
CDR3 protein: CASSWGTGPRPGGYTF

D gene: .
V gene: TRBV20-1
CDR3 protein: CSAGSIYF

D gene: .
V gene: TRBV11-2
CDR3 protein: CASSPARSNQPQHF

D gene: .
V gene: TRBV6-1
CDR3 protein: CASSLALPTKGYTF

D gene: TRBD1
V gene: TRBV4-1
CDR3 protein: CASSFRQGGRSETQYF

D gene: TRBD2
V gene: TRBV4-1
CDR3 protein: CASSQEGLAGGSGELFF

D gene: TRBD1
V gene: TRBV7-2
CDR3 protein: CASSFQGQANEKLFF

D gene: .
V gene: TRBV29-1
CDR3 protein: CSVQTSDEQFF

D gene: TRBD1
V gene: TRBV5-1
CDR3 protein: CASSLRQGAVEAFF

D gene: .
V gene: TRBV30
CDR3 protein: CAWSKFETQYF

D gene: .
V gene: TRBV5-1
CDR3 protein: CASSFSGTVYEQYF

D gene: TRBD1
V gene: TRBV6-6
CDR3 protein: CASSYSFLGQPHF

D gene: .
V gene: TRBV4-2
CDR3 protein: CASSQGPRAASSEAFF

D gene: TRBD1
V gene: TRBV27
CDR3 protein: CASSSTGTGVFSGANVLTF

D gene: .
V gene: TRBV28
CDR3 protein: CASSLSGSQATGGYTF

D gene: TRBD2
V gene: TRBV7-7
CDR3 protein: CASSLGGRPHQETQYF